Each of the 8 T cell receptor beta chains below was sequenced from the same sample in a study of shared clonotypes between healthy human individuals. Profiling relied on immunoSEQ multiplex PCR, and the TCRdb table lists in-frame clones only, not all of them. The data contain some 2,400,000 clones, around 95% of them singletons. Sequencing was performed on naive CD4+ T cells sorted from blood. Sample subset: CD45RA+ positively selected. The receptors shown here come from a man younger than 30 in good health.

The rearrangement joins TRBV7-8 to TRBJ2-7; D is unclear. CDR1 and CDR2 from the germline V gene are SGHVS and FQNEAQ. The CDR3 is 16 amino acids. Deletions cut 5 bases from V and 0 bases from J, with 17 bases between. The CDR3 spells CASSIFGRTASYEQYF. The CDR3 nucleotides read TGTGCCAGCAGCATATTCGGCCGGACGGCCTCCTACGAGCAGTACTTC.

The rearrangement joins TRBV9 to TRBJ1-6; perhaps TRBD1 as D (5 bases). V lost 0 bases and J lost 6, with 13 bases in between. CDR1 and CDR2 from the germline V gene are SGDLS and YYNGEE. The CDR3 runs to 16 residues. The CDR3, as DNA: TGTGCCAGCAGCGTAGATCCGCAGGGCGGTAATTCACCCCTCCACTTT. It translates to CASSVDPQGGNSPLHF.

V is TRBV7-9 and J is TRBJ2-3; possibly TRBD2 for D (6 bases). The CDR3 contains 15 residues. V lost 2 bases, J lost 0 bases, and 9 bases lay in between. Germline loops: CDR1 SEHNR, CDR2 FQNEAQ (reference sequence). The CDR3: CASSLPRGSTDTQYF. In DNA form, the CDR3 reads TGTGCCAGCAGCTTACCCCGGGGGAGCACAGATACGCAGTATTTT.

The chain recombines TRBV10-1 with TRBJ1-1; weak D call: TRBD1 (6 bases). The V gene's germline CDR1 is WNHNN and CDR2 SYGVQD (reference sequence). V was clipped by 0 bases and J by 4 bases, with 15 bases between them. The CDR3 runs to 16 residues. CDR3 residues: CASSESRAGVPTEAFF. For the CDR3, the DNA is TGCGCCAGCAGTGAGTCGCGGGCAGGGGTGCCCACTGAAGCTTTCTTT.

This chain links TRBV18 with TRBJ2-7; unclear D gene. From germline, CDR1 is KGHSH and CDR2 LQKENI. With 2 bases removed from V and 3 bases from J, the gap between germline ends came to 8 bases. The CDR3 is 13 residues long. CDR3 region: CASSPAPGYEQYF. The CDR3 DNA follows: TGTGCCAGCTCACCAGCCCCGGGCTACGAGCAGTACTTC.

This CDR3 reads CASSVDGTYSNQPQHF. In nucleotides, the CDR3 is TGCGCCAGCAGCGTGGACGGCACCTATAGCAATCAGCCCCAGCATTTT. The chain has TRBV5-1 and TRBJ1-5; no clear D gene. CDR1 and CDR2 from the germline V gene are SGHRS and YFSETQ. V gave up 4 bases and J gave up 0 bases, with 14 bases separating them. The CDR3 is 16 residues long.

A note on this clone: Other DNA variants within this sample encode the same CDR3. The CDR3 here is CASSQEGGSPLHF. The CDR3 DNA sequence: TGCGCCAGCAGCCAAGAAGGGGGATCACCCCTCCACTTT. This chain connects TRBV4-3 to TRBJ1-6; D might be TRBD1 (6 bases). CDR3 size: 13 residues. Trimming took 0 bases from V and 10 from J, leaving 7 bases between them. In germline, CDR1 is LGHNA, CDR2 YSLEER.

The chain combines TRBV19 with TRBJ2-7; 9 bases are shared with TRBD1. CDR1 and CDR2 from the germline V gene are LNHDA and SQIVND (reference sequence). V trimming: 5 bases; J trimming: 1 base; junction bases outside the gene matches: 6. The CDR3 covers 15 residues. In DNA, the CDR3 is TGTGCCAGTAGTTCACCGGGACAGGGATCCTACGAGCAGTACTTC. Translating gives CASSSPGQGSYEQYF.